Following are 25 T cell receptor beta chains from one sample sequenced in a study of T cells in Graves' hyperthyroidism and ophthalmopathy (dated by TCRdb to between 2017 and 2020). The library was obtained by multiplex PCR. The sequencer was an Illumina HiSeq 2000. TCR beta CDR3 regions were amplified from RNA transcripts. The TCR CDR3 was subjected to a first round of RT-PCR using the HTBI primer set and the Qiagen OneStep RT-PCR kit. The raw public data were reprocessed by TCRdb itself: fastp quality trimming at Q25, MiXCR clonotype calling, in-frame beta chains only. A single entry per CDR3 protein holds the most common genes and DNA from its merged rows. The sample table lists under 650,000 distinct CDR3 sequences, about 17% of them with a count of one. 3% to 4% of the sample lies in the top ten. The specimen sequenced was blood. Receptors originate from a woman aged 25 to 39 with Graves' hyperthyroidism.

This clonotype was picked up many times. The CDR3, as DNA: TGTGCCAGCAGCTTACTCATACGTCGGAAGAATGAAAAACTGTTTTTT. This codes for CASSLLIRRKNEKLFF. The chain is built from TRBV7-8 and TRBJ1-4; D gene unclear. Per the germline V gene, CDR1 is SGHVS and CDR2 is FQNEAQ. Trimming took 2 bases from V and 5 from J, leaving 15 bases between them. The CDR3 sequence is 16 residues long.

In DNA, the CDR3 is TGCGCCAGCAGCTTGGAAGGGCGGCTTGGGGAGACCCAGTACTTC. This codes for CASSLEGRLGETQYF. The rearrangement uses TRBV5-1 and TRBJ2-5; D not certain. The CDR3 sequence is 15 residues long. The germline V gene encodes CDR1 SGHRS and CDR2 YFSETQ. The germline V and J ends were trimmed by 0 bases and 5 bases, with 14 bases remaining between them.

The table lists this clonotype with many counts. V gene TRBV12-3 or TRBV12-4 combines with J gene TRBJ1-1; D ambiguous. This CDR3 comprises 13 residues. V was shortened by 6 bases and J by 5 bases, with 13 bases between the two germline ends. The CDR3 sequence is CASSTNVGTEAFF. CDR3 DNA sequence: TGTGCCAGCAGCACCAATGTAGGAACTGAAGCTTTCTTT.

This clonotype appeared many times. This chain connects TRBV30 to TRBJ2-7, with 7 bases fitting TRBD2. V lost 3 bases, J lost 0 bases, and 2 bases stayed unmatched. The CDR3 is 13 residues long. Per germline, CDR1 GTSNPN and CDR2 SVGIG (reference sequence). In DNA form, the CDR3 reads TGTGCCTGGAGATTAGCGGGCTCCTACGAGCAGTACTTC. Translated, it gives CAWRLAGSYEQYF.

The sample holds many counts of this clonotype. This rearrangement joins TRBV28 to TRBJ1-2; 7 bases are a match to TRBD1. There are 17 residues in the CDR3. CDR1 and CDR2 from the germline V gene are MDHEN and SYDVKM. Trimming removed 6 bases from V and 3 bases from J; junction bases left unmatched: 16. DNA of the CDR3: TGTGCCAGCAGGCAAGTTACCAGCAGGGGGATAGACTATGGCTACACCTTC. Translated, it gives CASRQVTSRGIDYGYTF.

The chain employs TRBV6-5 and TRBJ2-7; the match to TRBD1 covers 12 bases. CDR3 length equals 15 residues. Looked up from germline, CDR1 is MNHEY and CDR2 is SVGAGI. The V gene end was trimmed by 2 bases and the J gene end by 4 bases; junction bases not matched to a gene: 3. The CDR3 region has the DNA TGTGCCAGCAGTTACGGGACAGGGGGCAAGTACGAGCAGTACTTC. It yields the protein CASSYGTGGKYEQYF.

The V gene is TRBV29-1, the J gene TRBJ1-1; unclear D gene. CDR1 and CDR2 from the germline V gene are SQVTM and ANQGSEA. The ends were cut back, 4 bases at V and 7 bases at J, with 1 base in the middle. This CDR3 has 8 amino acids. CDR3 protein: CSVGEAFF. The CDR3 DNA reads TGCAGCGTTGGTGAAGCTTTCTTT.

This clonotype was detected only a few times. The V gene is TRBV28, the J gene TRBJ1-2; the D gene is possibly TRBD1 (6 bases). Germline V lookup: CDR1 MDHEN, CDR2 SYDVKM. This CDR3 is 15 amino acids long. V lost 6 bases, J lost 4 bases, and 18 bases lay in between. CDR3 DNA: TGTGCCAGCAGCCCTCCCCAGACAGGATTCTATGGCTACACCTTC. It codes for CASSPPQTGFYGYTF.

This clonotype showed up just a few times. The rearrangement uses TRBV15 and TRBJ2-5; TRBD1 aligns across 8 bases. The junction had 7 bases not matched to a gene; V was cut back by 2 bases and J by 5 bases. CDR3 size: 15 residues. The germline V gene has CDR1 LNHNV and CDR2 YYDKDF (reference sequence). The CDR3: CATSRITGGRETQYF. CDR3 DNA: TGTGCCACCAGCAGAATAACAGGGGGAAGGGAGACCCAGTACTTC.

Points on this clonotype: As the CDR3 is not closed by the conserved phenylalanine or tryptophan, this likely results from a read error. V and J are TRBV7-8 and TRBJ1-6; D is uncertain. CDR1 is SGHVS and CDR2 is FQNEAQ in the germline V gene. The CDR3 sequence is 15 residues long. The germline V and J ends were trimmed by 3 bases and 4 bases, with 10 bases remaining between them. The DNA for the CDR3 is TGTGCCAGCAGCTTGGTCCCGGGATATAATTCACCCCTCCACCTT. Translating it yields CASSLVPGYNSPLHL.

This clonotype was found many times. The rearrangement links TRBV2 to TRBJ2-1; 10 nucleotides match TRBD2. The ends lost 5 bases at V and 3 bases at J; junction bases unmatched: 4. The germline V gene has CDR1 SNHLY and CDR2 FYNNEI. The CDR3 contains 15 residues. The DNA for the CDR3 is TGTGCCAGCAGTATTCGGACTAGCGGCTACAATGAGCAGTTCTTC. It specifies CASSIRTSGYNEQFF.

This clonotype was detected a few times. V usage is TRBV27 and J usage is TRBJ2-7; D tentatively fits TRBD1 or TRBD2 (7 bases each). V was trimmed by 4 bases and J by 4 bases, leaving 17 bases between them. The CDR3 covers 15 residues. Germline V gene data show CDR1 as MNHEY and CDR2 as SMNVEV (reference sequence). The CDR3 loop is CASSSNRGGQYEQYF. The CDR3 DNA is TGTGCCAGCAGTTCAAACAGGGGAGGGCAATACGAGCAGTACTTC.

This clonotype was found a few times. The CDR3 DNA follows: TGTGCCAGTAGTATCGCCAGGGGCCAAACCGGGGAGCTGTTTTTT. This sequence encodes CASSIARGQTGELFF. The gene calls are TRBV19 and TRBJ2-2, with D perhaps TRBD1 (6 bases). Germline CDR1 and CDR2: LNHDA and SQIVND (reference sequence). V was trimmed by 3 bases and J by 5 bases, leaving 13 bases between them. The CDR3 consists of 15 residues. Variable domain in full (rest from reference TRBV19 and TRBJ2-2): DGGITQSPKYLFRKEGQNVTLSCEQNLNHDAMYWYRQDPGQGLRLIYYSQIVNDFQKGDIAEGYSVSREKKESFPLTVTSAQKNPTAFYLCASSIARGQTGELFFGEGSRLTVL.

The CDR3 reads CASSDGDYSPLHF. CDR3 bases: TGTGCCAGCAGCGACGGGGACTACTCACCCCTCCACTTT. The chain carries TRBV9 and TRBJ1-6, with D possibly matching TRBD1 (5 bases). The CDR3 consists of 13 residues. Trimming cost V 3 bases and J 10 bases, with 11 bases left between them. Germline V gives CDR1 SGDLS, CDR2 YYNGEE.

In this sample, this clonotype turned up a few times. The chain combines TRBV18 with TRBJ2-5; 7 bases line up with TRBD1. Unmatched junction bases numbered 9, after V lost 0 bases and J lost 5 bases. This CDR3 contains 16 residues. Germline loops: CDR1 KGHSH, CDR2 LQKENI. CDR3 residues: CASSPPTGRGKETQYF. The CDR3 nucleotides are TGTGCCAGCTCACCACCGACAGGGCGAGGAAAGGAGACCCAGTACTTC.

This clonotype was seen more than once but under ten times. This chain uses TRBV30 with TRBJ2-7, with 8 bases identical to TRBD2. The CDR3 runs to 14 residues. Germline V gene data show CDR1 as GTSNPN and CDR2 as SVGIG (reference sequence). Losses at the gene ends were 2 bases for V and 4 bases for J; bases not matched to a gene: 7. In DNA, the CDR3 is TGTGCCTGGAGTCGGGAGGGGAAATATTACGAGCAGTACTTC. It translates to CAWSREGKYYEQYF.

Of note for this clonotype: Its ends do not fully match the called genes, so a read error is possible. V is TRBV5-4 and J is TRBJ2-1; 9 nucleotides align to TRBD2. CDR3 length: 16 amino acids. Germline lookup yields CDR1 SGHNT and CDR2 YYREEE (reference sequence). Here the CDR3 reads CASSQERLAGYNEQFF. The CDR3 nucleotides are TGCGCCAGCAGCCAAGAGAGGCTAGCGGGATACAATGAGCAGTTCTTC. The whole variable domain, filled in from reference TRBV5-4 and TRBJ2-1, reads ETGVTQSPTHLIKTRGQQVTLRCSSQSGHNTVSWYQQALGQGPQFIFQYYREEENGRGNFPPRFSGLQFPNYSSELNVNALELDDSALYLCASSQERLAGYNEQFFGPGTRLTVL.

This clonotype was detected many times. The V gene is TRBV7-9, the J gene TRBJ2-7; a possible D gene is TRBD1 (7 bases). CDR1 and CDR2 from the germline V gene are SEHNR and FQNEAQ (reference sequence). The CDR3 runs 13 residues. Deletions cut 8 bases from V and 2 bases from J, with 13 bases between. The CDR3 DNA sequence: TGTGCCAGCGGAGGGGGCGCCCCCTACGAGCAGTACTTC. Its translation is CASGGGAPYEQYF.

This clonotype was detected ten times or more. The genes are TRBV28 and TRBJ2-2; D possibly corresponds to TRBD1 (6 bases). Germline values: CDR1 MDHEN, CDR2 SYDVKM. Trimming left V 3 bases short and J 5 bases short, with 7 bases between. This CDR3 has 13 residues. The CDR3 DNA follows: TGTGCCAGCAGTTTCACAGGGACCGGGGAGCTGTTTTTT. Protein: CASSFTGTGELFF.

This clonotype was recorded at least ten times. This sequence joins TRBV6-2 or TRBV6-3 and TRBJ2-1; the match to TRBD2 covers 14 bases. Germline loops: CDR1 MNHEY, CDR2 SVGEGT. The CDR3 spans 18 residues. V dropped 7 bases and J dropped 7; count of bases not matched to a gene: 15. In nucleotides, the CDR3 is TGTGCCAGCATTCCCGGGACTAGCGGGAGAGCCCCGGGAAATGAGCAGTTCTTC. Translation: CASIPGTSGRAPGNEQFF.

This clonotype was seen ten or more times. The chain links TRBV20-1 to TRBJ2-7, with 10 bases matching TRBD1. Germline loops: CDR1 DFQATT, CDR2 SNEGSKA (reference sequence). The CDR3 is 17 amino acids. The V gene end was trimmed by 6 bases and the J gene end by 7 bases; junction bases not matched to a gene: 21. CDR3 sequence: CSANGQGGPLIGKEQYF. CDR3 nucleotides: TGCAGTGCCAACGGACAGGGGGGTCCTTTGATTGGGAAAGAGCAGTACTTC.

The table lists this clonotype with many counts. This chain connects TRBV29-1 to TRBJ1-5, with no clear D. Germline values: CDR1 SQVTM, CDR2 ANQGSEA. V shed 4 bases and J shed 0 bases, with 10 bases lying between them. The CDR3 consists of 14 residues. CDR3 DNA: TGCAGCGTTGTGGAGGTCGATAGCAATCAGCCCCAGCATTTT. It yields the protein CSVVEVDSNQPQHF. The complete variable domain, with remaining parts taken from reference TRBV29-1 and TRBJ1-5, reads SAVISQKPSRDICQRGTSLTIQCQVDSQVTMMFWYRQQPGQSLTLIATANQGSEATYESGFVIDKFPISRPNLTFSTLTVSNMSPEDSSIYLCSVVEVDSNQPQHFGDGTRLSIL.

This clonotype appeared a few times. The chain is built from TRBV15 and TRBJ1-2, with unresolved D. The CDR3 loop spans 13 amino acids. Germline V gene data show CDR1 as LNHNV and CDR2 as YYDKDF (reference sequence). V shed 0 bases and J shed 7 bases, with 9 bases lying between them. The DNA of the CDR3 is TGTGCCACCAGCAGAGATCCCAACCCTGGCTACACCTTC. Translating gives CATSRDPNPGYTF.

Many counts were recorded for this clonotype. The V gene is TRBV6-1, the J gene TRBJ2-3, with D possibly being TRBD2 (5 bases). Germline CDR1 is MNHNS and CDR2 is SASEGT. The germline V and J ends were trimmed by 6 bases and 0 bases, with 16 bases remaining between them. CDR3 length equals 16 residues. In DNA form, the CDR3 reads TGTGCCAGCAGCCCGACAATCGGGATGAGCACAGATACGCAGTATTTT. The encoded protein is CASSPTIGMSTDTQYF.

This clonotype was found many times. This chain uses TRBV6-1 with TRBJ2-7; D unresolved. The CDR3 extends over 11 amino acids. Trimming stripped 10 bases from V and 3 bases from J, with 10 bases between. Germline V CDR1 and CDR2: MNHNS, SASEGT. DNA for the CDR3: TGTGCCACCCAGAATTTCTACGAGCAGTACTTC. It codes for CATQNFYEQYF.